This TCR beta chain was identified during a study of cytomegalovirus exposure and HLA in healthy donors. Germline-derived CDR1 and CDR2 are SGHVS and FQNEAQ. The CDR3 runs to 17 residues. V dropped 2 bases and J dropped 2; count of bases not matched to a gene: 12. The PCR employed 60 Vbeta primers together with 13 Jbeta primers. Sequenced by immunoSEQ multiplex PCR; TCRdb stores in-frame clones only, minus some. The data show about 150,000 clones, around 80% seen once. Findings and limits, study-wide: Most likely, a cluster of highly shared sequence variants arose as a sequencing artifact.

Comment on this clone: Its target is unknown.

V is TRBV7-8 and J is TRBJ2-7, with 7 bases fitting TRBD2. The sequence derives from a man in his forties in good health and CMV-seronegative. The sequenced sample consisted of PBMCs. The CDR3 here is CASSLPFPREAPYEQYF. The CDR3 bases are TGTGCCAGCAGCTTACCATTTCCCCGGGAGGCACCCTACGAGCAGTACTTC.